Each of the 27 T cell receptor beta chains below was sequenced from the same sample in a study of T cell repertoires in cytomegalovirus infection. TCRdb reanalysed the reads using MiXCR and keeps one entry per CDR3 protein. Of 500,000 or so distinct CDR3 sequences listed, about 15% are singletons. The material sequenced was CD8+ T cells from PBMCs. These receptors all come from a human donor in good health (CMV status not recorded). Some clones in this sample may be carry-over from other donors' samples.

At least ten counts were recorded for this clonotype. The chain has TRBV24-1 and TRBJ2-1; D is possibly TRBD1 or TRBD2 (6 bases each). CDR3 size: 16 residues. V was cut by 6 bases and J by 5 bases, with 19 bases left in between. Per germline, CDR1 KGHDR and CDR2 SFDVKD. CDR3 residues: CATSPYSGGQHNEQFF. In DNA, the CDR3 is TGTGCCACCAGTCCCTATTCTGGGGGGCAACACAATGAGCAGTTCTTC.

Comments on this clonotype: Sequence at one end of the junction differs from germline and may be a read error. The chain employs TRBV9 and TRBJ1-2, with D hard to call. There are 12 residues in the CDR3. Germline-derived CDR1 and CDR2 are SGDLS and YYNGEE. The CDR3 region is CASSEITYGFTF. The CDR3, as DNA: TGTGCCAGCAGCGAAATCACCTATGGCTTCACCTTC.

This clonotype has a count of ten or more. The chain joins TRBV7-9 to TRBJ2-5, with D possibly matching TRBD2 (5 bases). The length of the CDR3 is 14 residues. Trimming cost V 5 bases and J 6 bases, with 16 bases left between them. CDR1 and CDR2 (germline): SEHNR, FQNEAQ (reference sequence). The CDR3 loop reads CASSPDEGGKTQYF. Here the CDR3 DNA reads TGTGCCAGCAGCCCCGATGAGGGTGGTAAGACCCAGTACTTC. The variable domain in full, completed from reference TRBV7-9 and TRBJ2-5, reads DTGVSQNPRHKITKRGQNVTFRCDPISEHNRLYWYRQTLGQGPEFLTYFQNEAQLEKSRLLSDRFSAERPKGSFSTLEIQRTEQGDSAMYLCASSPDEGGKTQYFGPGTRLLVL.

This clonotype has just a few counts. The J gene is TRBJ2-1, the V gene TRBV6-1; TRBD2 matches at 7 bases. In germline, CDR1 is MNHNS, CDR2 SASEGT. The CDR3 is 18 residues long. Trimming cost V 0 bases and J 0 bases; bases outside gene matches: 8. CDR3 loop: CASSEAVLAVSSYNEQFF. In DNA, the CDR3 is TGTGCCAGCAGTGAAGCCGTCCTAGCGGTTAGCTCCTACAATGAGCAGTTCTTC.

The chain combines TRBV12-3 or TRBV12-4 with TRBJ2-7; no definite D call. Trimming left V 2 bases short and J 2 bases short, with 10 bases between. This CDR3 is 14 amino acids long. CDR3 DNA: TGTGCCAGCAGTTTAACAGAAGCCGCCTACGAGCAGTACTTC. As protein: CASSLTEAAYEQYF.

The chain carries TRBV11-2 and TRBJ2-2; D unclear. CDR1 and CDR2 (germline): SGHAT, FQNNGV. V lost 3 bases and J 0 bases, leaving 5 bases between the germline ends. The CDR3 totals 14 residues. The CDR3, as DNA: TGTGCCAGCAGCTTGCCCGCGAACACCGGGGAGCTGTTTTTT. Protein sequence: CASSLPANTGELFF.

The sample holds many counts of this clonotype. The chain carries TRBV7-6 and TRBJ2-2; the D is unclear. Deletions cut 0 bases from V and 3 bases from J, with 11 bases between. This CDR3 is 16 amino acids long. Looked up from germline, CDR1 is SGHVS and CDR2 is FNYEAQ. In DNA form, the CDR3 reads TGTGCCAGCAGCTTAGCGCCTTTGGTAGACACCGGGGAGCTGTTTTTT. It codes for CASSLAPLVDTGELFF.

This chain uses TRBV20-1 with TRBJ2-4; tentatively, D is TRBD1 (5 bases). Germline V CDR1 and CDR2: DFQATT, SNEGSKA (reference sequence). Trimming took off 3 bases at V and 0 bases at J, with 9 bases between the two ends. The CDR3 extends over 14 amino acids. CDR3 region: CSARKGLAKNIQYF. The CDR3 coding sequence is TGCAGTGCTAGGAAGGGGCTAGCCAAAAACATTCAGTACTTC.

V is TRBV27 and J is TRBJ2-4; 8 bases are shared with TRBD2. Germline lookup yields CDR1 MNHEY and CDR2 SMNVEV (reference sequence). Germline trimming cut 5 bases from V and 1 base from J; bases unmatched to any gene: 7. The length of the CDR3 is 16 residues. The CDR3 region has the DNA TGTGCCAGCAGTCGAGCGGGAGAGTTGGCCAAAAACATTCAGTACTTC. This codes for CASSRAGELAKNIQYF.

This clonotype showed up just once. For the CDR3, the DNA is TGCAGTGCCTACTATTACCGGGGAAACTCTGGAAACACCATATATTTT. Protein sequence: CSAYYYRGNSGNTIYF. J is TRBJ1-3 and V is TRBV20-1; D gene unclear. The CDR3 has 16 residues. Per germline, CDR1 DFQATT and CDR2 SNEGSKA (reference sequence). Trimming stripped 6 bases from V and 0 bases from J, with 18 bases between.

In its sample, this clonotype was seen many times. The chain uses TRBV7-6 and TRBJ2-1; TRBD1 matches 11 bases. This CDR3 region has 16 residues. J gave up 3 bases and V 0 bases, and 1 base lay outside the gene matches. Germline loops: CDR1 SGHVS, CDR2 FNYEAQ. In DNA, the CDR3 is TGTGCCAGCAGCTTAGCGGACAGGGGGCACTACAATGAGCAGTTCTTC. Its translation is CASSLADRGHYNEQFF.

Ten or more counts support this clonotype. This chain links TRBV12-3 or TRBV12-4 with TRBJ1-2; D gene ambiguous. The CDR3 totals 12 residues. Trimming took 6 bases from V and 8 from J, leaving 13 bases between them. The CDR3 sequence: CASSPGRAGYTF. CDR3 DNA sequence: TGTGCCAGCAGCCCGGGGAGGGCCGGCTACACCTTC.

The table lists this clonotype with a few counts. The chain has TRBV19 and TRBJ1-1; 7 nucleotides agree with TRBD1. This CDR3 comprises 16 residues. The ends lost 1 base at V and 10 bases at J; junction bases unmatched: 15. Germline CDR1 reads LNHDA; CDR2 reads SQIVND (reference sequence). In DNA, the CDR3 is TGTGCCAGTAGTATAGTTGGCCCGACAGGGCCCCAGGGAGCTTTCTTT. Encoded protein: CASSIVGPTGPQGAFF.

This chain joins TRBV7-6 and TRBJ1-3, with D possibly being TRBD1 (6 bases). The germline V and J ends were trimmed by 5 bases and 8 bases, with 16 bases remaining between them. Looked up from germline, CDR1 is SGHVS and CDR2 is FNYEAQ. The CDR3 is 14 residues long. The DNA of the CDR3 is TGTGCCAGCAGCCCCTTTAAACAGGGACACACCATATATTTT. It translates to CASSPFKQGHTIYF.

This clonotype appeared a few times. This CDR3 is CASNPLAGEDTQYF. In DNA, the CDR3 is TGTGCCAGCAACCCACTAGCGGGAGAAGATACGCAGTATTTT. The chain joins TRBV28 to TRBJ2-3, with 11 bases fitting TRBD2. The CDR3 is 14 residues long. The V gene's germline CDR1 is MDHEN and CDR2 SYDVKM. The V segment lost 7 bases and the J segment 5 bases; nucleotides outside the gene matches: 5.

This clonotype was recorded many times. The V gene is TRBV6-5, the J gene TRBJ2-7, with D perhaps given as TRBD1 or TRBD2 (6 bases each). The CDR3 is made up of 18 amino acids. The V end lost 0 bases, the J end lost 1 base, and 19 bases lay between the germline ends. Germline lookup yields CDR1 MNHEY and CDR2 SVGAGI. In DNA, the CDR3 is TGTGCCAGCAGTTACTCGACGGCTTTGGAGGGGGTTTCCTACGAGCAGTACTTC. Protein: CASSYSTALEGVSYEQYF.

This clonotype was counted only a few times. This sequence joins TRBV7-6 and TRBJ1-1, with 7 positions matching TRBD1. Looked up from germline, CDR1 is SGHVS and CDR2 is FNYEAQ. This CDR3 spans 14 amino acids. Trimming cost V 5 bases and J 3 bases; bases outside gene matches: 6. The CDR3 sequence: CASSRQGEDTEAFF. The CDR3 nucleotides are TGTGCCAGCAGCCGACAGGGAGAAGACACTGAAGCTTTCTTT.

Many counts were recorded for this clonotype. This chain connects TRBV7-8 to TRBJ2-7; D not resolved. The germline V gene has CDR1 SGHVS and CDR2 FQNEAQ. The CDR3 covers 13 residues. V dropped 1 base and J dropped 4 bases, with 8 bases sitting between them. As DNA, the CDR3 is TGTGCCAGCAGCTTAGTTGAGCTTTACGAGCAGTACTTC. It specifies CASSLVELYEQYF.

This clonotype has only a few counts. The chain couples TRBV6-5 to TRBJ2-7, with D possibly TRBD1 on 7 matching bases. This CDR3 has 16 amino acids. V dropped 5 bases and J dropped 4 bases, with 21 bases sitting between them. The germline gives CDR1 MNHEY, CDR2 SVGAGI. The CDR3 DNA reads TGTGCCAGCAGTCCTATGGAGGGACAGAGAATATACGAGCAGTACTTC. Translation gives CASSPMEGQRIYEQYF.

This clonotype has ten or more counts. V is TRBV6-5 and J is TRBJ1-1; 7 bases match TRBD1. V lost 0 bases, J lost 5 bases, and 6 bases stayed unmatched. In germline, CDR1 is MNHEY, CDR2 SVGAGI. The CDR3 has 15 amino acids. The CDR3 region is CASSYSVTGATEAFF. CDR3 in DNA: TGTGCCAGCAGTTACTCGGTCACAGGGGCGACTGAAGCTTTCTTT.

This chain links TRBV5-1 with TRBJ2-1, with D perhaps matching TRBD2 (6 bases). In germline, CDR1 is SGHRS, CDR2 YFSETQ. CDR3 length: 15 residues. With 1 base removed from V and 3 bases from J, the gap between germline ends came to 11 bases. This chain's CDR3 is CASSLSRGVYNEQFF. CDR3 in DNA: TGCGCCAGCAGCTTGTCCCGCGGGGTCTACAATGAGCAGTTCTTC.

This clonotype has just a few counts. The chain links TRBV28 to TRBJ2-2; D gene ambiguous. Germline values: CDR1 MDHEN, CDR2 SYDVKM. Trimming pared 7 bases from V and 1 base from J, leaving 13 bases between. The CDR3 loop spans 15 amino acids. The CDR3 sequence is CASNSEWGNTGELFF. DNA for the CDR3: TGTGCCAGCAACTCTGAGTGGGGGAACACCGGGGAGCTGTTTTTT.

J is TRBJ2-1 and V is TRBV6-1, with 7 bases fitting TRBD1. The CDR3 spans 18 residues. V lost 11 bases to trimming and J lost 3 bases; unmatched junction nucleotides: 22. Germline V gene data show CDR1 as MNHNS and CDR2 as SASEGT. This chain's CDR3 is CADFSLLLTGRLYNEQFF. CDR3 nucleotide sequence: TGTGCCGATTTCTCGCTCTTACTGACAGGGCGACTCTACAATGAGCAGTTCTTC.

A word on this clonotype: A much larger clone differs from this one at a single base, so this may be a read error. This chain connects TRBV7-9 to TRBJ1-2, with D hard to call. The V gene's germline CDR1 is SEHNR and CDR2 FQNEAQ (reference sequence). The CDR3 extends over 13 amino acids. V lost 3 bases and J lost 7, with 12 bases in between. CDR3 coding DNA: TGTGCCAGCAGCTTCGTAGAATCGGCTGGCTACACCTTC. This encodes CASSFVESAGYTF.

V and J are TRBV7-9 and TRBJ1-2, with 8 bases that match TRBD1. The CDR3 spans 14 residues. Germline CDR1 is SEHNR and CDR2 is FQNEAQ (reference sequence). Trimming at V came to 2 bases and at J to 8 bases, leaving 7 bases not matched to a gene. The CDR3 nucleotides are TGTGCCAGCAGCTTATCGGACAGGGTGAGAGGCTACACCTTC. This translates into CASSLSDRVRGYTF. The variable domain in full, completed from reference TRBV7-9 and TRBJ1-2, reads DTGVSQNPRHKITKRGQNVTFRCDPISEHNRLYWYRQTLGQGPEFLTYFQNEAQLEKSRLLSDRFSAERPKGSFSTLEIQRTEQGDSAMYLCASSLSDRVRGYTFGSGTRLTVV.

Ten or more counts support this clonotype. This rearrangement joins TRBV11-3 to TRBJ2-2; D might be TRBD2 (6 bases). This CDR3 contains 15 residues. CDR1 SGHNT and CDR2 YENEEA come from the germline V gene. Trimming took off 8 bases at V and 4 bases at J, with 17 bases between the two ends. The CDR3 sequence: CASGVGGSSTGELFF. The CDR3 DNA is TGTGCCAGCGGAGTGGGAGGCTCAAGCACCGGGGAGCTGTTTTTT.

This clonotype has only a few counts. The V and J genes are TRBV24-1 and TRBJ2-7; no clear D. Trimming removed 5 bases at V and 1 base at J, with 8 bases between. CDR1 is KGHDR and CDR2 is SFDVKD in the germline V gene. CDR3 length equals 13 residues. Here the CDR3 reads CATSGQESYEQYF. The DNA of the CDR3 is TGTGCCACCAGTGGCCAGGAGTCCTACGAGCAGTACTTC.